The source of this TCR beta chain is a study of vaccination and CD4 T cells after COVID-19. The treatment denotes: 10-day PBMC culture with coronavirus spike peptide pools or control peptides (ViraFEST assay). Peptide pool stimulation in ViraFEST expanded antigen-specific T cells, whose TCRs were then sequenced. Whole-study findings and limits: For convalescent patients, 304 of the 307 vaccine-specific clones analyzed were classified as spike mono-reactive.

The germline gives CDR1 SNHLY, CDR2 FYNNEI. J was trimmed by 10 bases and V by 5 bases; bases with no gene match: 31. CDR3 length equals 20 residues. This clonotype showed up just a few times. Its antigen is unidentified. With the Oncomine TCR Beta short-read assay, DNA from cultured CD4+ T cells was sequenced. TCRdb processed the PCR reads anew with MiXCR; each CDR3 protein has one entry. The sample lists about 20,000 distinct CDR3 sequences; 38% were seen once. V is TRBV2 and J is TRBJ2-5; 7 nucleotides match TRBD2. This specimen was CD4+ T cells from blood, cultured in vitro, taken before SARS-CoV-2 vaccination. The origin of this receptor is a human donor who received a COVID-19 vaccine. The CDR3 bases are TGTGCCAGCAGTCCAATTGTCGATGATGAGGCGAAATTGACGGGAGGTAACCAGTACTTC. Its translation: CASSPIVDDEAKLTGGNQYF.